The 30 T cell receptor beta chains below all came from one sample that was sequenced in a study of vaccination and CD4 T cells after COVID-19. Antigens of these TCRs are unknown. This sample's treatment: 10-day PBMC culture with coronavirus spike peptide pools or control peptides (ViraFEST assay). The Oncomine TCR Beta short-read assay sequenced DNA from cultured CD4+ T cells. Using its own MiXCR run on the PCR reads, TCRdb lists one record per CDR3 protein. The sample carries just over 20,000 distinct CDR3 sequences, approximately 50% recorded once. The sequenced sample was CD4+ T cells from blood, cultured in vitro. These receptors were taken from a human donor who had recovered from COVID-19.

V gene TRBV5-4 combines with J gene TRBJ2-3; 10 nucleotides match TRBD2. CDR1 is SGHNT and CDR2 is YYREEE in the germline V gene (reference sequence). CDR3 size: 16 residues. Losses at the gene ends were 4 bases for V and 4 bases for J; bases not matched to a gene: 9. The CDR3 DNA reads TGTGCCAGCAGCCCCTACCCTAGCGGGAGCTCAGATACGCAGTATTTT. Translating it yields CASSPYPSGSSDTQYF. Complete variable domain (other parts from reference TRBV5-4 and TRBJ2-3): ETGVTQSPTHLIKTRGQQVTLRCSSQSGHNTVSWYQQALGQGPQFIFQYYREEENGRGNFPPRFSGLQFPNYSSELNVNALELDDSALYLCASSPYPSGSSDTQYFGPGTRLTVL.

The chain links TRBV20-1 to TRBJ1-5, with D hard to call. The V gene's germline CDR1 is DFQATT and CDR2 SNEGSKA (reference sequence). Trimming took 5 bases from V and 5 from J, leaving 16 bases between them. This CDR3 spans 14 amino acids. CDR3: CSARYGSRDQPQHF. In nucleotides, the CDR3 is TGCAGTGCTCGATACGGCTCGAGGGATCAGCCCCAGCATTTT.

The rearrangement links TRBV20-1 to TRBJ2-3; 14 bases match TRBD2. From germline, CDR1 is DFQATT and CDR2 SNEGSKA (reference sequence). The junction had 11 bases not matched to a gene; V was cut back by 6 bases and J by 3 bases. The length of the CDR3 is 17 residues. CDR3 sequence reads: CSAIGLAGGQKTDTQYF. CDR3 in DNA: TGCAGTGCGATCGGACTAGCGGGGGGCCAGAAGACAGATACGCAGTATTTT.

This rearrangement joins TRBV6-1 to TRBJ1-6; D is ambiguous. CDR1 and CDR2 from the germline V gene are MNHNS and SASEGT. The length of the CDR3 is 14 residues. Trimming cost V 6 bases and J 10 bases, with 16 bases left between them. DNA for the CDR3: TGTGCCAGCAGCTCGACGTGGGTTATATCACCCCTCCACTTT. It specifies CASSSTWVISPLHF.

This chain uses TRBV25-1 with TRBJ2-3; tentative D call: TRBD2 (7 bases). CDR3 length: 14 residues. Germline V CDR1 and CDR2: MGHDK, SYGVNS. V lost 2 bases, J lost 6 bases, and 12 bases lay in between. CDR3 region: CASSEAGAGDTQYF. The DNA of the CDR3 is TGTGCCAGCAGTGAAGCGGGGGCGGGGGATACGCAGTATTTT.

The chain carries TRBV20-1 and TRBJ2-7; 15 bases agree with TRBD2. Looked up from germline, CDR1 is DFQATT and CDR2 is SNEGSKA (reference sequence). This CDR3 region has 15 residues. V gave up 5 bases and J gave up 3 bases; unmatched junction bases: 5. The chain's CDR3 is CSALGLAGGHYEQYF. CDR3 nucleotides: TGCAGTGCTCTGGGACTAGCGGGAGGACACTACGAGCAGTACTTC.

The genes are TRBV4-2 and TRBJ2-3; the match to TRBD2 covers 15 bases. This CDR3 contains 17 residues. V was pared by 4 bases and J by 4 bases, with 6 bases of the junction left unmatched. CDR1 is LGHNA, CDR2 YNFKEQ, per germline. The CDR3 DNA follows: TGTGCCAGCAGCCGGACTAGCGGGAGGGCCGTCTCAGATACGCAGTATTTT. Residues: CASSRTSGRAVSDTQYF.

The CDR3, as DNA: TGTGCCAGCATTAGAGCGGGAGGGCCTGCAGATACGCAGTATTTT. Its protein product is CASIRAGGPADTQYF. This rearrangement joins TRBV6-2 or TRBV6-3 to TRBJ2-3, with TRBD2 matching over 10 bases. CDR1 and CDR2 (germline): MNHEY, SVGEGT. This CDR3 contains 15 residues. V shed 7 bases, J shed 4 bases, and the junction held 8 bases outside the gene matches.

This clonotype was found a few times. V gene TRBV27 combines with J gene TRBJ1-2; 7 positions match TRBD1. The CDR3 loop spans 15 amino acids. Per germline, CDR1 MNHEY and CDR2 SMNVEV (reference sequence). The ends lost 7 bases at V and 2 bases at J; junction bases unmatched: 10. CDR3 DNA sequence: TGTGCCAGCAAACCAGACAGGGATAAAAACTATGGCTACACCTTC. Protein: CASKPDRDKNYGYTF.

This chain uses TRBV6-1 with TRBJ1-2; D unclear. The germline gives CDR1 MNHNS, CDR2 SASEGT. The CDR3 is 12 residues long. V lost 6 bases to trimming and J lost 4 bases, with 9 bases between them. CDR3 coding DNA: TGTGCCAGCAGCCCAGGACGCTATGGCTACACCTTC. Its translation is CASSPGRYGYTF.

The chain uses TRBV14 and TRBJ2-5, with D possibly TRBD2 on 5 matching bases. The CDR3 spans 13 residues. CDR1 and CDR2 from the germline V gene are SGHDN and FVKESK. Trimming removed 5 bases at V and 3 bases at J, with 10 bases between. The CDR3 reads CASSSGVKETQYF. In nucleotides, the CDR3 is TGTGCCAGCAGCTCCGGGGTTAAAGAGACCCAGTACTTC.

V is TRBV4-1 and J is TRBJ2-6; no firm D call. The ends were cut back, 4 bases at V and 0 bases at J, with 1 base in the middle. The CDR3 sequence is 13 residues long. The germline gives CDR1 MGHRA, CDR2 YSYEKL. The CDR3 sequence is CASSPSGANVLTF. The CDR3, as DNA: TGCGCCAGCAGCCCCTCTGGGGCCAACGTCCTGACTTTC.

In its sample, this clonotype was seen a few times. This chain links TRBV6-1 with TRBJ1-2; 9 bases are a match to TRBD1. V shed 7 bases and J 5 bases; nucleotides not matched to a gene: 11. Germline CDR1 is MNHNS and CDR2 is SASEGT. This CDR3 spans 15 amino acids. The CDR3 DNA reads as TGTGCCAGCACAGTATTGGGACAGGGCGGTTATGGCTACACCTTC. Translation gives CASTVLGQGGYGYTF.

CDR3 sequence (DNA): TGTGCCAGCAGTGAATCAAACCTTCCCAATTCACCCCTCCACTTT. This encodes CASSESNLPNSPLHF. The chain uses TRBV25-1 and TRBJ1-6; D gene uncertain. Germline CDR1 MGHDK, CDR2 SYGVNS. The CDR3 runs to 15 residues. V lost 1 base and J lost 7, with 11 bases in between.

The chain links TRBV7-9 to TRBJ1-1, with 8 positions matching TRBD1. The CDR3 spans 17 residues. Trimming took 1 base from V and 3 from J; bases not matched to a gene: 10. Germline values: CDR1 SEHNR, CDR2 FQNEAQ (reference sequence). The CDR3 DNA follows: TGTGCCAGCAGCTTAGTTGCTAAACAGGGGGTGGACACTGAAGCTTTCTTT. Amino acids: CASSLVAKQGVDTEAFF.

V gene TRBV7-8 combines with J gene TRBJ2-5, with D unclear. Germline CDR1 reads SGHVS; CDR2 reads FQNEAQ. V was clipped by 5 bases and J by 2 bases, with 12 bases between them. The CDR3 is 14 residues long. CDR3 DNA: TGTGCCAGCAGCCCCGCCGGCGGTCAAGAGACCCAGTACTTC. Its translation: CASSPAGGQETQYF.

This clonotype was counted between two and nine times. V and J are TRBV20-1 and TRBJ1-1, with D tentatively TRBD1 (5 bases). CDR3 length: 15 residues. V was clipped by 2 bases and J by 4 bases, with 17 bases between them. Germline V CDR1 and CDR2: DFQATT, SNEGSKA (reference sequence). CDR3: CSARFPEGKGTEAFF. The CDR3 DNA follows: TGCAGTGCTAGATTTCCGGAGGGGAAGGGCACTGAAGCTTTCTTT.

The chain combines TRBV19 with TRBJ2-3; 7 bases map to TRBD1. Germline V gives CDR1 LNHDA, CDR2 SQIVND (reference sequence). The CDR3 is 15 amino acids. Trimming at V came to 3 bases and at J to 3 bases, leaving 6 bases not matched to a gene. CDR3 DNA: TGTGCCAGTAGTATCGGCGGCAGGGGGACAGATACGCAGTATTTT. Translation: CASSIGGRGTDTQYF. Full variable domain (missing parts from reference TRBV19 and TRBJ2-3): DGGITQSPKYLFRKEGQNVTLSCEQNLNHDAMYWYRQDPGQGLRLIYYSQIVNDFQKGDIAEGYSVSREKKESFPLTVTSAQKNPTAFYLCASSIGGRGTDTQYFGPGTRLTVL.

The CDR3 DNA reads as TGTGCAAGTCGCTTAGAGGAAAACTACGAGCAGTACTTC. Translating it yields CASRLEENYEQYF. V is TRBV12-2 and J is TRBJ2-7. TRBV12-2 is recorded as a pseudogene. This CDR3 has 13 residues.

This clonotype was counted a few times. This chain uses TRBV6-2 or TRBV6-3 with TRBJ1-2, with 9 bases identical to TRBD1. J was trimmed by 5 bases and V by 6 bases; bases with no gene match: 4. Germline CDR1 is MNHEY and CDR2 is SVGEGT. The CDR3 loop spans 13 amino acids. The CDR3 protein is CASSLTGGYGYTF. The CDR3 coding sequence is TGTGCCAGCAGCCTGACAGGGGGATATGGCTACACCTTC.

The sample holds one count of this clonotype. V and J are TRBV4-2 and TRBJ2-7; D is perhaps TRBD1 or TRBD2 (9 bases each). CDR3 length: 24 residues. Trimming cost V 2 bases and J 0 bases, with 38 bases left between them. Germline values: CDR1 LGHNA, CDR2 YNFKEQ. In DNA form, the CDR3 reads TGTGCCAGCAGCCAACAGGGATGGGACAGGGACTTATCCAGGCTAGCGGGAAGCTCCTACGAGCAGTACTTC. It codes for CASSQQGWDRDLSRLAGSSYEQYF.

The rearrangement joins TRBV7-3 to TRBJ1-1, with unresolved D. V lost 5 bases to trimming and J lost 3 bases, with 10 bases between them. Germline CDR1 reads SGHTA; CDR2 reads FQGTGA. This CDR3 spans 13 amino acids. This CDR3 reads CASSHGAYTEAFF. The CDR3 DNA follows: TGTGCCAGCAGCCACGGCGCGTACACTGAAGCTTTCTTT.

The DNA of the CDR3 is TGTGCCAGCAGCCCCCTAGGGACCCTGAGGCGAGAGACCCAGTACTTC. It is translated as CASSPLGTLRRETQYF. The chain links TRBV7-2 to TRBJ2-5; D tentatively fits TRBD1 or TRBD2 (5 bases each). This CDR3 comprises 16 residues. Germline V gene lookup returns CDR1 SGHTA and CDR2 FQGNSA. V was cut by 5 bases and J by 4 bases, with 20 bases left in between. The full variable domain, rest sourced from reference TRBV7-2 and TRBJ2-5, is GAGVSQSPSNKVTEKGKDVELRCDPISGHTALYWYRQSLGQGLEFLIYFQGNSAPDKSGLPSDRFSAERTGGSVSTLTIQRTQQEDSAVYLCASSPLGTLRRETQYFGPGTRLLVL.

The CDR3 sequence: CAISEFRTDTNTEAFF. The CDR3 DNA sequence: TGTGCCATCAGTGAGTTTAGGACAGATACGAACACTGAAGCTTTCTTT. The rearrangement uses TRBV10-3 and TRBJ1-1; weak D call: TRBD1 (6 bases). CDR3 length equals 16 residues. Looked up from germline, CDR1 is ENHRY and CDR2 is SYGVKD. V was pared by 1 base and J by 1 base, with 13 bases between.

The chain joins TRBV19 to TRBJ2-5, with TRBD2 identical over 7 bases. The CDR3 spans 13 residues. The V gene's germline CDR1 is LNHDA and CDR2 SQIVND (reference sequence). The V segment lost 4 bases and the J segment 2 bases; nucleotides outside the gene matches: 1. The DNA for the CDR3 is TGTGCCAGTAGTACGGGACTACAAGAGACCCAGTACTTC. The encoded protein is CASSTGLQETQYF.

In this sample, this clonotype turned up a few times. This chain connects TRBV7-2 to TRBJ2-2, with 7 bases aligning to TRBD1. CDR3 length: 17 residues. Germline lookup yields CDR1 SGHTA and CDR2 FQGNSA. V was clipped by 1 base and J by 6 bases; unmatched bases: 11. For the CDR3, the DNA is TGTGCCAGCAGCTTAGTCAGGGGGAATCGGATGGCCGGGGAGCTGTTTTTT. Translating it yields CASSLVRGNRMAGELFF.

The chain carries TRBV10-2 and TRBJ2-5, with D hard to call. The V end was cut by 6 bases, the J end by 1 base, with 9 bases between. From germline, CDR1 is WSHSY and CDR2 SAAADI. This CDR3 has 13 residues. The CDR3 protein is CASRASGQETQYF. The CDR3 DNA is TGCGCCAGCAGAGCCTCAGGCCAAGAGACCCAGTACTTC.

The chain combines TRBV6-5 with TRBJ1-4; TRBD1 agrees at 8 bases. Germline V gene data show CDR1 as MNHEY and CDR2 as SVGAGI. The CDR3 runs 15 residues. The V and J ends lost 4 bases and 10 bases, in that order; junction bases with no gene match: 11. CDR3 residues: CASSSLDGGTGKLFF. The CDR3 nucleotides are TGTGCCAGCAGTTCCCTTGACGGGGGGACAGGAAAACTGTTTTTT.

The J gene is TRBJ2-7, the V gene TRBV12-2. TRBV12-2 is deemed a pseudogene. This CDR3 region has 13 residues. The chain's CDR3 is CASRLPMLYEQYF. The CDR3 coding sequence is TGTGCAAGTCGCTTACCCATGCTCTACGAGCAGTACTTC.

This clonotype showed up just a few times. The chain recombines TRBV6-5 with TRBJ2-3; perhaps TRBD1 as D (6 bases). CDR3 length: 15 amino acids. V shed 0 bases and J shed 4 bases, with 11 bases lying between them. The V gene's germline CDR1 is MNHEY and CDR2 SVGAGI. The CDR3 loop is CASSYSGAGADTQYF. In nucleotides, the CDR3 is TGTGCCAGCAGTTACTCAGGGGCAGGGGCAGATACGCAGTATTTT.